Reported below is one T cell receptor beta chain. Assay: immunoSEQ multiplex PCR; the TCRdb copy retains only in-frame clones and omits some. The data show about 56,000 clones, around 80% seen once. Germline lookup yields CDR1 SEHNR and CDR2 FQNEAQ (reference sequence). This CDR3 spans 15 amino acids. Between the trimmed V and J ends, which lost 5 bases and 4 bases, there was a span of 15 bases. The record originates from a study of blood T cell repertoires in COVID-19. The sequence derives from a woman of 80 years or more with acute or convalescent COVID-19. This rearrangement joins TRBV7-9 to TRBJ1-3, with unresolved D. Sequences were obtained from peripheral blood. The CDR3 sequence: CASSPDVTTGNTIYF. In DNA form, the CDR3 reads TGTGCCAGCAGCCCCGACGTAACGACAGGAAACACCATATATTTT.